This T cell receptor (beta chain) appears in the sequencing data of a study of blood T cell repertoires in COVID-19. At the level of the study: T cells, B-cell-depleted T cells, or PBMCs provided the cDNA or gDNA that served as material.

The CDR3 runs 17 residues. V lost 11 bases and J lost 0, with 20 bases in between. Germline CDR1 is ENHRY and CDR2 is SYGVKD. As processed by the authors: Reference gene primer amplification gave nucleated cell count estimates. Only in-frame clones appear in the TCRdb table, and some are missing; sequencing was by immunoSEQ multiplex PCR. V and J calls and clone size are given by that table; D and trimming were obtained from the DNA. This repertoire shows nearly 50,000 clones, approximately 85% found once; its top ten account for approximately 2.1%. The J gene is TRBJ1-6, the V gene TRBV10-3; D is unresolved. The receptor was derived from a woman between 55 and 75 years old with acute or convalescent COVID-19. Material for sequencing was peripheral blood. CDR3 in DNA: TGTGCCTTCCCGTTAGGCAGGTTAAGCTCCTATAATTCACCCCTCCACTTT. Its protein is CAFPLGRLSSYNSPLHF.